A single sample gave rise to the 20 T cell receptor beta chains below, sequenced in a study of cytomegalovirus exposure and HLA in healthy donors. This table comes from immunoSEQ multiplex PCR, and its TCRdb copy is limited to in-frame clones, with some not included. The table records 95,000 to 150,000 clones, about 96% of them present only once. The sample taken for sequencing was PBMCs. The receptors derive from a man aged 18 to 29 in good health and CMV-seronegative.

The rearrangement links TRBV10-2 to TRBJ1-5; D is unresolved. This CDR3 is built from 15 residues. Trimming removed 0 bases at V and 3 bases at J, with 9 bases between. The germline gives CDR1 WSHSY, CDR2 SAAADI. The CDR3 loop is CASSESITANQPQHF. The CDR3 DNA follows: TGCGCCAGCAGTGAGTCGATTACAGCCAATCAGCCCCAGCATTTT.

This chain uses TRBV5-5 with TRBJ1-5, with D uncertain. The germline V and J ends were trimmed by 0 bases and 2 bases, with 12 bases remaining between them. CDR3 length: 16 amino acids. CDR1 and CDR2 (germline): SGHKS, YYEKEE (reference sequence). The CDR3 loop reads CASSLVGFSGNQPQHF. Written as DNA, the CDR3 is TGTGCCAGCAGCTTGGTGGGGTTTAGCGGCAATCAGCCCCAGCATTTT.

This chain joins TRBV29-1 and TRBJ2-7; D call uncertain. Trimming left V 5 bases short and J 1 base short, with 12 bases between. Per the germline V gene, CDR1 is SQVTM and CDR2 is ANQGSEA. This CDR3 is built from 13 residues. CDR3 nucleotides: TGCAGCGTTAAGATAGGCGGTTCCTACGAGCAGTACTTC. The encoded protein is CSVKIGGSYEQYF.

CDR3 region: CASTTTGDEQFF. As DNA, the CDR3 is TGTGCCAGCACCACGACAGGGGATGAGCAGTTCTTC. The rearrangement uses TRBV28 and TRBJ2-1; 8 bases agree with TRBD1. This CDR3 has 12 amino acids. V was clipped by 7 bases and J by 8 bases; unmatched bases: 4. The germline V gene has CDR1 MDHEN and CDR2 SYDVKM.

This chain uses TRBV27 with TRBJ2-1; 7 bases are a match to TRBD1. The CDR3 runs 12 residues. The germline gives CDR1 MNHEY, CDR2 SMNVEV (reference sequence). V shed 6 bases and J 8 bases; nucleotides not matched to a gene: 4. In nucleotides, the CDR3 is TGTGCCAGCAGACTGACAGGGCATGAGCAGTTCTTC. Its translation is CASRLTGHEQFF.

The chain uses TRBV19 and TRBJ1-2; possibly TRBD1 for D (6 bases). Germline lookup yields CDR1 LNHDA and CDR2 SQIVND (reference sequence). The CDR3 runs to 20 residues. Trimming stripped 6 bases from V and 8 bases from J, with 37 bases between. CDR3 nucleotides: TGTGCCAGTAGCCACCTGGGGGCCCGTCTACAACGACTTGAACGTCGGGGCTACACCTTC. Amino acid sequence: CASSHLGARLQRLERRGYTF.

V gene TRBV7-3 combines with J gene TRBJ2-7; 13 bases are shared with TRBD2. The CDR3 has 16 amino acids. The J segment lost 2 bases and the V segment lost 5 bases, leaving 6 bases of the junction unmatched. Germline CDR1 and CDR2: SGHTA and FQGTGA. The CDR3 loop is CASSKLAGGLTYEQYF. The CDR3 DNA reads TGTGCCAGCAGCAAACTAGCGGGAGGGTTAACCTACGAGCAGTACTTC.

The rearrangement joins TRBV6-5 to TRBJ2-4, with 7 bases fitting TRBD1. CDR1 is MNHEY and CDR2 is SVGAGI in the germline V gene. CDR3 size: 13 residues. J gave up 7 bases and V 9 bases, and 9 bases lay outside the gene matches. The CDR3 region has the DNA TGTGCCAGTTGTCGACAGGGCGGCAACATTCAGTACTTC. Translating gives CASCRQGGNIQYF.

This chain connects TRBV30 to TRBJ2-1, with 7 bases aligning to TRBD2. CDR3 length: 16 amino acids. V shed 0 bases, J shed 5 bases, and the junction held 10 bases outside the gene matches. Germline V lookup: CDR1 GTSNPN, CDR2 SVGIG (reference sequence). As DNA, the CDR3 is TGTGCCTGGAGTGTACTAGTGACTAGCACGCACAATGAGCAGTTCTTC. This encodes CAWSVLVTSTHNEQFF.

This chain connects TRBV6-5 to TRBJ2-3; D is undetermined. V lost 3 bases, J lost 0 bases, and 13 bases lay in between. Germline V lookup: CDR1 MNHEY, CDR2 SVGAGI. The length of the CDR3 is 16 residues. CDR3 DNA: TGTGCCAGCAGTTATGTCTTACTCACTAGCACAGATACGCAGTATTTT. Translated, it gives CASSYVLLTSTDTQYF.

The chain links TRBV9 to TRBJ2-1, with 11 bases that match TRBD2. Trimming took 3 bases from V and 1 from J; bases not matched to a gene: 3. From germline, CDR1 is SGDLS and CDR2 YYNGEE. The CDR3 runs to 16 residues. The CDR3 DNA is TGTGCCAGCAGCGCGACTAGCGGGGCGTCCTACAATGAGCAGTTCTTC. Translation: CASSATSGASYNEQFF.

V is TRBV5-4 and J is TRBJ2-5, with a tentative D call TRBD2 (5 bases). Per germline, CDR1 SGHNT and CDR2 YYREEE (reference sequence). This CDR3 region has 17 residues. The ends were cut back, 4 bases at V and 2 bases at J, with 21 bases in the middle. The CDR3 loop is CASSLWRGPPGQETQYF. DNA for the CDR3: TGTGCCAGCAGCCTCTGGCGCGGGCCCCCGGGGCAAGAGACCCAGTACTTC.

This chain links TRBV28 with TRBJ2-7; possibly TRBD1 for D (6 bases). V was trimmed by 9 bases and J by 2 bases, leaving 20 bases between them. The CDR3 contains 15 residues. Germline CDR1 MDHEN, CDR2 SYDVKM. In nucleotides, the CDR3 is TGTGCCAGTGGACATGCTGGGGGCAGTACCTACGAGCAGTACTTC. Translated, it gives CASGHAGGSTYEQYF.

The V gene is TRBV7-6, the J gene TRBJ2-3, with 8 bases that match TRBD1. Germline V gene data show CDR1 as SGHVS and CDR2 as FNYEAQ. The trim removed 5 bases at V and 4 bases at J, leaving 11 bases unmatched. The CDR3 consists of 16 residues. CDR3 residues: CASSPKDRVVADTQYF. The CDR3 region has the DNA TGTGCCAGCAGCCCAAAGGACAGGGTCGTGGCAGATACGCAGTATTTT.

This chain links TRBV30 with TRBJ2-1, with TRBD2 identical over 11 bases. Germline trimming cut 1 base from V and 3 bases from J; bases unmatched to any gene: 5. The CDR3 sequence is 16 residues long. The germline CDR1 and CDR2 sequences are GTSNPN and SVGIG (reference sequence). CDR3 coding DNA: TGTGCCTGGAGTGCTCGGACTAGCGGGTACTACAATGAGCAGTTCTTC. Translating it yields CAWSARTSGYYNEQFF.

The chain combines TRBV15 with TRBJ2-1; unclear D gene. V lost 4 bases and J lost 3, with 7 bases in between. The CDR3 consists of 13 residues. Per the germline V gene, CDR1 is LNHNV and CDR2 is YYDKDF (reference sequence). The CDR3: CATSKKSYNEQFF. In DNA, the CDR3 is TGTGCCACCAGCAAGAAGAGCTACAATGAGCAGTTCTTC.

Written as DNA, the CDR3 is TGTGCCAGTTTAGAACAGGGGGGACTAGAGCAGTACTTC. This sequence encodes CASLEQGGLEQYF. The chain has TRBV28 and TRBJ2-7; D perhaps matches TRBD1 (8 bases). Trimming took off 9 bases at V and 7 bases at J, with 19 bases between the two ends. There are 13 residues in the CDR3. Looked up from germline, CDR1 is MDHEN and CDR2 is SYDVKM.

The chain has TRBV6-5 and TRBJ1-5, with D hard to call. Trimming pared 5 bases from V and 3 bases from J, leaving 5 bases between. The CDR3 extends over 12 amino acids. Germline V CDR1 and CDR2: MNHEY, SVGAGI. As DNA, the CDR3 is TGTGCCAGCAGTGGGCCCAATCAGCCCCAGCATTTT. It translates to CASSGPNQPQHF.

This sequence joins TRBV27 and TRBJ1-2; the D gene is possibly TRBD1 (6 bases). The CDR3 length is 17 residues. Germline V CDR1 and CDR2: MNHEY, SMNVEV (reference sequence). Deletions cut 5 bases from V and 4 bases from J, with 23 bases between. The CDR3 loop reads CASSRRTDLVGGYGYTF. CDR3 nucleotide sequence: TGTGCCAGCAGTCGGAGGACAGACCTAGTAGGAGGCTATGGCTACACCTTC.

This rearrangement joins TRBV30 to TRBJ1-5; the match to TRBD1 covers 8 bases. The germline gives CDR1 GTSNPN, CDR2 SVGIG (reference sequence). CDR3 size: 12 residues. The J segment lost 5 bases and the V segment lost 6 bases, leaving 3 bases of the junction unmatched. The CDR3 loop is CACTTGDQPQHF. CDR3 nucleotides: TGTGCCTGTACGACAGGGGATCAGCCCCAGCATTTT.